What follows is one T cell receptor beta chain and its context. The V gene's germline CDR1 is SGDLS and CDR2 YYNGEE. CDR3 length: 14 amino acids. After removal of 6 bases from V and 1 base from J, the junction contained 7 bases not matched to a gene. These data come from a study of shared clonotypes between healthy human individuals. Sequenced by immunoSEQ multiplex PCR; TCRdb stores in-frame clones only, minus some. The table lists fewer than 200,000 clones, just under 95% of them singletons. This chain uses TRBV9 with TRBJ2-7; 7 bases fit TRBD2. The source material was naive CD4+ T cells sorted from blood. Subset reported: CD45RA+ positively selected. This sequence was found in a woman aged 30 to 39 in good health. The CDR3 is CASNPGTNSYEQYF. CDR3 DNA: TGTGCCAGCAACCCCGGGACTAATTCCTACGAGCAGTACTTC.